These T cell receptor beta chains were read from a single sample in a study of response to subunit inactivated influenza vaccine. MiXCR, run by TCRdb on the RT-PCR reads, gives a single entry per CDR3 protein. The sample lists about 540,000 distinct CDR3 sequences; around 25% were seen once. These data were also filed under a second study, of T cells expressing NK-cell markers.

The sample here was CD4+ T cells sorted from PBMCs, taken roughly 12 days after vaccination. These receptors were obtained from a man aged 50 or older who received an inactivated influenza vaccine. Both conserved end residues are part of each CDR3.

J gene | V gene | CDR3 protein
TRBJ2-7 | TRBV2 | CASRTDGGYEQYF
TRBJ1-1 | TRBV7-6 | CASSSPGRNTEAFF
TRBJ2-3 | TRBV20-1 | CSASRGRLTDTQYF
TRBJ1-2 | TRBV5-1 | CASSLEIGSYGYTF
TRBJ2-7 | TRBV30 | CAWSRWDRLGEQYF
TRBJ2-1 | TRBV15 | CATSRDIYNEQFF
TRBJ1-4 | TRBV7-9 | CASSSDSGRLDEKLFF
TRBJ1-1 | TRBV28 | CASSSSSGTGNTEAFF
TRBJ2-1 | TRBV2 | CASSERRLEQFF
TRBJ2-7 | TRBV25-1 | CASSNSGQGTHEQYF
TRBJ2-1 | TRBV27 | CASSLKTGRSVGEQFF
TRBJ2-1 | TRBV24-1 | CATSDSRLAGNRNEQFF
TRBJ2-1 | TRBV5-1 | CASSLGGTGDREQFF
TRBJ1-2 | TRBV7-2 | CASSPRRVGYTF
TRBJ1-2 | TRBV12-3/TRBV12-4 | CASSEAAGVGGYTF
TRBJ1-2 | TRBV5-1 | CASSFPPTTGGGYTF
TRBJ1-4 | TRBV4-2 | CASSQGQGINLPHEKLFF
TRBJ2-1 | TRBV28 | CASSPGLAGGWNEQFF
TRBJ2-3 | TRBV6-5 | CASSYTTGVKDTQYF
TRBJ2-3 | TRBV20-1 | CSARGLPSTTSTDTQYF
TRBJ2-7 | TRBV6-1 | CASSPPSGGGSYEQYF
TRBJ2-7 | TRBV28 | CASSLISRPYEQYF
TRBJ2-7 | TRBV4-1 | CASSQALGLAGEGEQYF
TRBJ1-5 | TRBV6-2/TRBV6-3 | CASSYTGGPGQPQHF
TRBJ2-1 | TRBV12-3/TRBV12-4 | CASSQQRHEQFF
TRBJ2-7 | TRBV6-2/TRBV6-3 | CASRPPTRIPYF
TRBJ2-2 | TRBV7-3 | CASSRKETGELFF
TRBJ1-6 | TRBV12-3/TRBV12-4 | CASSSSFGGKAPLHF
TRBJ1-6 | TRBV4-3 | CASSQLSQSNSPLHF
TRBJ2-7 | TRBV20-1 | CSPGGTGGLYEQYF
TRBJ2-3 | TRBV10-1 | CASSKGRSTDTQYF
TRBJ2-3 | TRBV10-3 | CAISAGIASDTQYF
TRBJ2-1 | TRBV7-9 | CASLDGTGSNEQFF
TRBJ2-5 | TRBV2 | CASSWGATPETQYF
TRBJ2-7 | TRBV10-3 | CAISESLDYEQYF
TRBJ1-2 | TRBV25-1 | CASSEGDLLGYTF
TRBJ2-5 | TRBV4-3 | CASSQDEDTAAETQYF
TRBJ1-5 | TRBV6-2/TRBV6-3 | CASSLAGGRQPQHF
TRBJ2-7 | TRBV6-2/TRBV6-3 | CASGIAGGPEQYF
TRBJ2-3 | TRBV4-2 | CASSQVIAGGEVDTQYF
TRBJ2-1 | TRBV3-1 | CASRSSFNEQFF
TRBJ1-1 | TRBV29-1 | CSGGQGNTEAFF
TRBJ2-5 | TRBV5-4 | CASSGPGTAQETQYF
TRBJ2-7 | TRBV18 | CASSPPPGTYTYEQYF
TRBJ1-5 | TRBV6-1 | CASSGTGGYSNQPQHF
TRBJ2-3 | TRBV7-2 | CASSLTSGAGDTQYF
TRBJ1-1 | TRBV5-1 | CASSLRTDLNTEAFF
TRBJ2-5 | TRBV20-1 | CSAQWGVETQYF
TRBJ2-2 | TRBV27 | CASSLMAGIGRGTGELFF
TRBJ1-1 | TRBV29-1 | CSVTASGATEAFF
TRBJ2-7 | TRBV6-1 | CASNRVGQGNYEQYF
TRBJ1-1 | TRBV10-3 | CAIRTQEGTEAFF
TRBJ2-3 | TRBV27 | CASSILVGQGGADTQYF
TRBJ1-5 | TRBV12-3/TRBV12-4 | CASSFRGPGGNQPQHF
TRBJ2-7 | TRBV29-1 | CSARQGNSYEQYF
TRBJ1-1 | TRBV2 | CASRLRRLNTEAFF
TRBJ2-7 | TRBV7-7 | CASSLSSEPKRTYEQYF